The next 30 T cell receptor beta chains were all read from a single sample in a study of shared clonotypes between healthy human individuals. The naive CD8 subset, CD45RO-negative cells positively selected for CCR7, excluded terminally differentiated effector memory CD45RA+ cells. Assay used: immunoSEQ multiplex PCR; TCRdb lists only in-frame clones, some missing. The sample has a few million clones, 93% seen once. The source material was naive CD8+ T cells from PBMCs. The origin of the receptors is a man aged 18 to 30 in good health. Some clones in this sample may be carry-over from other donors' samples.

The V and J genes are TRBV7-3 and TRBJ1-3; D gene unclear. This CDR3 contains 15 residues. Per the germline V gene, CDR1 is SGHTA and CDR2 is FQGTGA. Trimming left V 2 bases short and J 2 bases short, with 10 bases between. The CDR3 spells CASSLGRGTGNTIYF. The CDR3 nucleotides read TGTGCCAGCAGCTTAGGGAGAGGAACTGGAAACACCATATATTTT.

This clone appeared once. The chain links TRBV4-1 to TRBJ1-1, with a tentative D call TRBD1 (6 bases). V lost 1 base, J lost 0 bases, and 12 bases lay in between. The CDR3 spans 16 residues. CDR1 is MGHRA, CDR2 YSYEKL, per germline. The CDR3 DNA reads TGCGCCAGCAGCCAAGCCCAGGACAGATTGAACACTGAAGCTTTCTTT. It translates to CASSQAQDRLNTEAFF.

This clone was detected once. V usage is TRBV15 and J usage is TRBJ2-2, with D maybe TRBD2 (6 bases). Germline-derived CDR1 and CDR2 are LNHNV and YYDKDF (reference sequence). Trimming removed 6 bases at V and 1 base at J, with 6 bases between. The CDR3 is 13 amino acids. The CDR3 loop reads CATRRENTGELFF. The CDR3 DNA is TGTGCCACCAGGCGGGAGAACACCGGGGAGCTGTTTTTT.

The rearrangement uses TRBV2 and TRBJ1-5; D remains ambiguous. The germline V gene encodes CDR1 SNHLY and CDR2 FYNNEI. Trimming removed 7 bases at V and 0 bases at J, with 13 bases between. The CDR3 covers 15 residues. For the CDR3, the DNA is TGTGCCAGCACCGGTGACACTCTTAGCAATCAGCCCCAGCATTTT. This codes for CASTGDTLSNQPQHF. The full variable domain, rest sourced from reference TRBV2 and TRBJ1-5, is EPEVTQTPSHQVTQMGQEVILRCVPISNHLYFYWYRQILGQKVEFLVSFYNNEISEKSEIFDDQFSVERPDGSNFTLKIRSTKLEDSAMYFCASTGDTLSNQPQHFGDGTRLSIL.

This clone appeared once. Other DNA variants within this sample encode the same CDR3. V usage is TRBV4-1 and J usage is TRBJ2-7, with D possibly called TRBD1 or TRBD2 (5 bases each). V was trimmed by 1 base and J by 2 bases, leaving 9 bases between them. The CDR3 totals 14 residues. From germline, CDR1 is MGHRA and CDR2 YSYEKL. The CDR3 DNA follows: TGCGCCAGCAGCCAAGTCCCGGGGCCCTACGAGCAGTACTTC. The encoded protein is CASSQVPGPYEQYF.

V is TRBV19 and J is TRBJ2-3, with 12 bases that match TRBD2. Germline V lookup: CDR1 LNHDA, CDR2 SQIVND (reference sequence). J was trimmed by 3 bases and V by 7 bases; bases with no gene match: 5. The CDR3 totals 15 residues. The DNA for the CDR3 is TGTGCCAGTACATCGACTAGCGGGAGTACAGATACGCAGTATTTT. This gives the protein CASTSTSGSTDTQYF.

The rearrangement uses TRBV19 and TRBJ2-1, with D unresolved. Trimming stripped 3 bases from V and 4 bases from J, with 10 bases between. The CDR3 runs 14 residues. The germline V gene encodes CDR1 LNHDA and CDR2 SQIVND (reference sequence). The CDR3 coding sequence is TGTGCCAGTAGTATCTCGTCCAGGTACAATGAGCAGTTCTTC. This sequence encodes CASSISSRYNEQFF.

The chain is built from TRBV6-1 and TRBJ1-1; D perhaps matches TRBD1 (6 bases). The germline V and J ends were trimmed by 4 bases and 3 bases, with 21 bases remaining between them. The V gene's germline CDR1 is MNHNS and CDR2 SASEGT. This CDR3 has 17 amino acids. The CDR3 here is CASSGWTAVLGDTEAFF. CDR3 DNA sequence: TGTGCCAGCAGTGGATGGACAGCCGTCTTGGGAGACACTGAAGCTTTCTTT.

This rearrangement joins TRBV19 to TRBJ2-1; D is undetermined. The CDR3 covers 13 residues. V gave up 4 bases and J gave up 1 base, with 5 bases separating them. Germline CDR1 LNHDA, CDR2 SQIVND (reference sequence). CDR3 nucleotide sequence: TGTGCCAGTAGTAGAGAATCCTACAATGAGCAGTTCTTC. Amino acids: CASSRESYNEQFF.

The J gene is TRBJ1-1, the V gene TRBV28; possible D gene TRBD1, 5 bases. Between the trimmed V and J ends, which lost 2 bases and 1 base, there was a span of 14 bases. The CDR3 contains 16 residues. CDR1 is MDHEN and CDR2 is SYDVKM in the germline V gene. In DNA, the CDR3 is TGTGCCAGCAGTTTAAGTGGGGCGAGACCGAACACTGAAGCTTTCTTT. As protein: CASSLSGARPNTEAFF.

The V and J genes are TRBV19 and TRBJ2-3; TRBD2 might be the D (6 bases). Germline CDR1 is LNHDA and CDR2 is SQIVND (reference sequence). This CDR3 contains 12 residues. Trimming removed 5 bases at V and 5 bases at J, with 8 bases between. This chain's CDR3 is CASSGGIDTQYF. As DNA, the CDR3 is TGTGCCAGTAGTGGCGGGATAGATACGCAGTATTTT. Full variable domain (outside the CDR3, taken from reference TRBV19 and TRBJ2-3): DGGITQSPKYLFRKEGQNVTLSCEQNLNHDAMYWYRQDPGQGLRLIYYSQIVNDFQKGDIAEGYSVSREKKESFPLTVTSAQKNPTAFYLCASSGGIDTQYFGPGTRLTVL.

This CDR3 reads CSVVSASSGRLGEQYF. Here the CDR3 DNA reads TGCAGCGTTGTCTCGGCGTCTAGCGGGAGGCTTGGGGAGCAGTACTTC. The chain combines TRBV29-1 with TRBJ2-7; TRBD2 matches 11 bases. Germline loops: CDR1 SQVTM, CDR2 ANQGSEA. CDR3 length: 16 residues. V was clipped by 4 bases and J by 7 bases; unmatched bases: 15.

The rearrangement links TRBV28 to TRBJ1-2, with D uncertain. Trimming removed 8 bases from V and 4 bases from J, with 14 bases in between. This CDR3 has 13 amino acids. CDR1 is MDHEN, CDR2 SYDVKM, per germline. DNA of the CDR3: TGTGCCAGCTCGACCCCGGGAGCCTATGGCTACACCTTC. Residues: CASSTPGAYGYTF.

The chain employs TRBV6-1 and TRBJ2-7; TRBD1 might be the D (5 bases). Germline V gene data show CDR1 as MNHNS and CDR2 as SASEGT. There are 15 residues in the CDR3. The V end was cut by 6 bases, the J end by 2 bases, with 17 bases between. CDR3 coding DNA: TGTGCCAGCAGCAGACTCAGGGAACCCCCCTACGAGCAGTACTTC. Amino acids: CASSRLREPPYEQYF.

The CDR3 region is CASRPRVDGYTF. The CDR3 nucleotides read TGTGCCAGCAGACCCAGGGTGGATGGCTACACCTTC. This chain uses TRBV2 with TRBJ1-2; D may be TRBD1 (5 bases). V lost 6 bases, J lost 6 bases, and 11 bases lay in between. CDR1 and CDR2 (germline): SNHLY, FYNNEI. CDR3 length: 12 residues. Filled out from reference TRBV2 and TRBJ1-2, the complete variable domain reads EPEVTQTPSHQVTQMGQEVILRCVPISNHLYFYWYRQILGQKVEFLVSFYNNEISEKSEIFDDQFSVERPDGSNFTLKIRSTKLEDSAMYFCASRPRVDGYTFGSGTRLTVV.

This chain connects TRBV5-4 to TRBJ2-1; 7 nucleotides line up with TRBD2. The V and J ends lost 4 bases and 3 bases, in that order; junction bases with no gene match: 7. The germline V gene has CDR1 SGHNT and CDR2 YYREEE (reference sequence). The CDR3 extends over 15 amino acids. CDR3 protein: CASSLTSDYYNEQFF. CDR3 bases: TGTGCCAGCAGCCTAACTAGCGATTACTACAATGAGCAGTTCTTC.

The rearrangement uses TRBV7-9 and TRBJ1-2; TRBD1 might be the D (6 bases). Trimming removed 5 bases from V and 1 base from J, with 20 bases in between. Per germline, CDR1 SEHNR and CDR2 FQNEAQ (reference sequence). The CDR3 has 17 amino acids. The CDR3: CASSPSWTVGVNYGYTF. The CDR3 DNA sequence: TGTGCCAGCAGCCCATCCTGGACAGTGGGGGTTAACTATGGCTACACCTTC.

The chain links TRBV10-3 to TRBJ2-1; 10 bases are shared with TRBD2. Trimming at V came to 3 bases and at J to 7 bases, leaving 9 bases not matched to a gene. The CDR3 spans 16 residues. Germline-derived CDR1 and CDR2 are ENHRY and SYGVKD. The CDR3 DNA follows: TGTGCCATCAGTGAAATAAGCGGGAGGGCCTCGAATGAGCAGTTCTTC. Its translation: CAISEISGRASNEQFF.

This rearrangement joins TRBV7-9 to TRBJ2-7, with D perhaps TRBD1 or TRBD2 (5 bases each). The CDR3 loop spans 13 amino acids. V was pared by 1 base and J by 5 bases, with 9 bases between. Germline V gene lookup returns CDR1 SEHNR and CDR2 FQNEAQ (reference sequence). The CDR3 spells CASSLGRDHEQYF. For the CDR3, the DNA is TGTGCCAGCAGCTTAGGACGGGACCACGAGCAGTACTTC.

The V and J genes are TRBV19 and TRBJ2-2, with 8 bases matching TRBD2. This CDR3 is 16 amino acids long. V trimming: 7 bases; J trimming: 3 bases; junction bases outside the gene matches: 10. Germline CDR1 is LNHDA and CDR2 is SQIVND (reference sequence). The CDR3 DNA reads TGTGCCAGTATAGGGGATAGCGGGGTAGACACCGGGGAGCTGTTTTTT. Protein: CASIGDSGVDTGELFF.

Of note for this clone: A junction boundary mismatches the germline segment, possibly from a read error. The chain employs TRBV11-2 and TRBJ2-7; perhaps D is TRBD1 or TRBD2 (5 bases each). The CDR3 is 15 amino acids. The V gene's germline CDR1 is SGHAT and CDR2 FQNNGV. The CDR3 protein is CASTLTAGSSYEQYF. The CDR3 DNA follows: TGTGCCAGCACCTTAACAGCAGGGAGCTCCTACGAGCAGTACTTC.

J is TRBJ2-7 and V is TRBV6-4, with 9 bases that match TRBD1. The trim removed 3 bases at V and 3 bases at J, leaving 9 bases unmatched. In germline, CDR1 is MRHNA, CDR2 SNTAGT. The CDR3 has 16 amino acids. The CDR3 DNA follows: TGTGCCAGCAGTGATTGGCGGGACAGGGTATACTACGAGCAGTACTTC. Residues: CASSDWRDRVYYEQYF.

This rearrangement joins TRBV5-3 to TRBJ1-5, with D unclear. TRBV5-3 is labeled an ORF, and its function is uncertain. The CDR3 has 20 amino acids. V dropped 4 bases and J dropped 5 bases, with 31 bases sitting between them. CDR3 sequence (DNA): TGTGCCAGAAGCAGACGTCGACGGTCACTATCCTTAGCTTCCGATCAGCCCCAGCATTTT. Amino acids: CARSRRRRSLSLASDQPQHF.

Points on this clone: Other DNA sequences in this specimen translate into the identical CDR3. In DNA, the CDR3 is TGTGCCAGCAGCGTAGACCAGGGTAGCTCTGGAAACACCATATATTTT. Translation: CASSVDQGSSGNTIYF. V and J are TRBV9 and TRBJ1-3, with D tentatively TRBD1 (5 bases). The ends were cut back, 0 bases at V and 0 bases at J, with 10 bases in the middle. Germline V gives CDR1 SGDLS, CDR2 YYNGEE. This CDR3 is 16 amino acids long.

CDR3 DNA: TGTGCCAGCAGCTCCGGTCTAGCGGGAGTTCACGAGCAGTACTTC. It specifies CASSSGLAGVHEQYF. The rearrangement joins TRBV28 to TRBJ2-7; 10 bases agree with TRBD2. Germline V gives CDR1 MDHEN, CDR2 SYDVKM. CDR3 length: 15 amino acids. Losses at the gene ends were 6 bases for V and 5 bases for J; bases not matched to a gene: 10.

The rearrangement links TRBV21-1 to TRBJ2-1; the table calls TRBD2, which could not be checked here. TRBV21-1 is tagged as a pseudogene. This CDR3 region has 20 residues. The CDR3 coding sequence is TGTGCCAGCAGCAAACGTGAGGTTCCCGAGATAGTTCCTTCCTACAATGAGCAGTTCTTC. Protein product: CASSKREVPEIVPSYNEQFF.

This chain uses TRBV23-1 with TRBJ2-1; 12 bases match TRBD2. TRBV23-1 is identified as an open reading frame with a role that is uncertain. The CDR3 extends over 17 amino acids. Trimming at V came to 3 bases and at J to 2 bases, leaving 5 bases not matched to a gene. The CDR3 nucleotides read TGCGCCAGCAGTCAGGCTAGCGGGAGGGTCCCCTACAATGAGCAGTTCTTC. Its translation: CASSQASGRVPYNEQFF.

This clone appeared once. J is TRBJ1-1 and V is TRBV5-1; 11 bases map to TRBD1. Per germline, CDR1 SGHRS and CDR2 YFSETQ. Unmatched junction bases numbered 7, after V lost 4 bases and J lost 5 bases. This CDR3 has 15 amino acids. The CDR3 spells CASSRTGTGGTEAFF. The CDR3 coding sequence is TGCGCCAGCAGCAGAACCGGGACAGGGGGGACTGAAGCTTTCTTT.

In its sample, this clone was seen once. At one boundary the junction diverges from the germline segment, which might be a read error. The gene calls are TRBV29-1 and TRBJ2-7; D may be TRBD1 (5 bases). This CDR3 region has 12 residues. Germline V gene data show CDR1 as SQVTM and CDR2 as ANQGSEA. The CDR3 nucleotides read TGCAGCGCTGAAGGGGAAGTCTACGAGCAGTACTTC. This codes for CSAEGEVYEQYF.

The V and J genes are TRBV2 and TRBJ1-1, with D unresolved. The germline V gene encodes CDR1 SNHLY and CDR2 FYNNEI. Deletions cut 9 bases from V and 2 bases from J, with 7 bases between. The CDR3 runs 11 residues. CDR3 amino acids: CARSGNTEAFF. The DNA for the CDR3 is TGTGCCAGATCAGGTAACACTGAAGCTTTCTTT.